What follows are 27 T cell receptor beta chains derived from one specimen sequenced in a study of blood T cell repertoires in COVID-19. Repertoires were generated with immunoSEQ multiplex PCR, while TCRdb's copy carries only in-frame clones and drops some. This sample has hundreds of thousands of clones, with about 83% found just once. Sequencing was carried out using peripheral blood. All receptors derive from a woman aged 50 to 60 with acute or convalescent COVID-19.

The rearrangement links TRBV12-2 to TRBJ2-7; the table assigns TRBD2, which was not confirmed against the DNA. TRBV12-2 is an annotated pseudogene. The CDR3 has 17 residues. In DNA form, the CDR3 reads TGTGCAAGTCGCTTAGCTGGACTAGCGGGAGATCTTTACGAGCAGTACTTC. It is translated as CASRLAGLAGDLYEQYF.

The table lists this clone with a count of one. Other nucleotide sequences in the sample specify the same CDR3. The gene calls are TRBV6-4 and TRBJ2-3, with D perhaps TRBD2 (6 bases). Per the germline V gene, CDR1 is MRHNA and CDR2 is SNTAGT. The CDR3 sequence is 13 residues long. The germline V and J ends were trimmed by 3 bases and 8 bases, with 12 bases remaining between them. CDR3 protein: CASSESMGGTQYF. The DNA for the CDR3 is TGTGCCAGCAGTGAAAGTATGGGAGGTACGCAGTATTTT.

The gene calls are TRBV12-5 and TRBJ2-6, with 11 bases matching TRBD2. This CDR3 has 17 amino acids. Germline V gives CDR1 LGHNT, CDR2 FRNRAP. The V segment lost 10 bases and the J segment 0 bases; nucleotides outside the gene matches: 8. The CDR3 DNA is TGTGCTAAACCGGGGCTAGCGGGAGGCTCTGGGGCCAACGTCCTGACTTTC. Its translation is CAKPGLAGGSGANVLTF.

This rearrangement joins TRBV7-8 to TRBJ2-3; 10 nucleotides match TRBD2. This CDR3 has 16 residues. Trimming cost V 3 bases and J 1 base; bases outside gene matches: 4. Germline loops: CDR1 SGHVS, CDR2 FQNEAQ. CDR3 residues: CASSFRTSGGTDTQYF. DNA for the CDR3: TGTGCCAGCAGCTTCCGGACTAGCGGAGGCACAGATACGCAGTATTTT.

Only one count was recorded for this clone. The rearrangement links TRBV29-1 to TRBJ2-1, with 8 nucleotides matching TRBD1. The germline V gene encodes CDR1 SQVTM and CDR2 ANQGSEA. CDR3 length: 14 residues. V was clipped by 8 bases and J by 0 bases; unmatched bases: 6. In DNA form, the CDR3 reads TGCAGCACTTCAGGGGGCAGCTCCTACAATGAGCAGTTCTTC. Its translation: CSTSGGSSYNEQFF.

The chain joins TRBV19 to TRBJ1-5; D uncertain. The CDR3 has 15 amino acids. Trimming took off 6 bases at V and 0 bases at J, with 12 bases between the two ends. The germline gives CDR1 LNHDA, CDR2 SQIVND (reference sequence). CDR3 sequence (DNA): TGTGCCAGTAGCCCCCACAGAACTAGCAATCAGCCCCAGCATTTT. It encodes CASSPHRTSNQPQHF. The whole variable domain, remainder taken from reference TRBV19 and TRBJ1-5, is DGGITQSPKYLFRKEGQNVTLSCEQNLNHDAMYWYRQDPGQGLRLIYYSQIVNDFQKGDIAEGYSVSREKKESFPLTVTSAQKNPTAFYLCASSPHRTSNQPQHFGDGTRLSIL.

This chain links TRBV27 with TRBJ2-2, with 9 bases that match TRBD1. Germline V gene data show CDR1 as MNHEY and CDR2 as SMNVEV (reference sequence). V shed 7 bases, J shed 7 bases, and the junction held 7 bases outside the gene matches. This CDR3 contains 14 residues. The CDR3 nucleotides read TGTGCCAGCACGCGACAGGGGGGTAACGGGGAGCTGTTTTTT. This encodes CASTRQGGNGELFF.

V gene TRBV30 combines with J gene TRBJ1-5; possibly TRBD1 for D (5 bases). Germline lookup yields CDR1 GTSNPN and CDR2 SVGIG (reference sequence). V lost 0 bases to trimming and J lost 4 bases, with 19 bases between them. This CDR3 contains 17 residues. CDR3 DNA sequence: TGTGCCTGGAGTGTACCTCCCTATCAGGGTTTGAATCAGCCCCAGCATTTT. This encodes CAWSVPPYQGLNQPQHF.

CDR3 coding DNA: TGTGCCAGCAGCTCCGGGACAGGGTCGACAGATACGCAGTATTTT. This translates into CASSSGTGSTDTQYF. The chain joins TRBV6-5 to TRBJ2-3; TRBD1 agrees at 9 bases. With V trimmed by 6 bases and J by 3 bases, 7 bases remained unmatched. The CDR3 has 15 amino acids. Germline assignment: CDR1 MNHEY and CDR2 SVGAGI.

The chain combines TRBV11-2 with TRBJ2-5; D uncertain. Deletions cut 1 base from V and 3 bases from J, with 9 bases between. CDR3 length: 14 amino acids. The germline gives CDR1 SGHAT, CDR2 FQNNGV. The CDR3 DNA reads TGTGCCAGCAGCTTAGGGCGGATAGAAGAGACCCAGTACTTC. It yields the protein CASSLGRIEETQYF.

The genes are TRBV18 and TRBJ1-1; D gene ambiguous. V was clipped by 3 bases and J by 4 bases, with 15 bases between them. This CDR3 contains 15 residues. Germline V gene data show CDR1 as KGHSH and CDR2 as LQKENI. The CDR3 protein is CASSPRAEGGTEAFF. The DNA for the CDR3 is TGTGCCAGCTCACCGCGGGCAGAGGGTGGCACTGAAGCTTTCTTT.

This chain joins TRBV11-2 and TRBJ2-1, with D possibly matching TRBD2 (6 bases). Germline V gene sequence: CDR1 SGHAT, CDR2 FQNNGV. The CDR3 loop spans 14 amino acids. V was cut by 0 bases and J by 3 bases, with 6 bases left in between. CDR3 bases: TGTGCCAGCAGCTTAGACGGGAGCTACAATGAGCAGTTCTTC. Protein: CASSLDGSYNEQFF.

The CDR3 sequence: CATSDSGSGRGGYTF. The CDR3 coding sequence is TGTGCCACCAGTGATTCCGGGTCAGGTCGGGGTGGCTACACCTTC. The chain links TRBV24-1 to TRBJ1-2; D gene ambiguous. CDR3 size: 15 residues. Trimming stripped 2 bases from V and 7 bases from J, with 16 bases between. Germline-derived CDR1 and CDR2 are KGHDR and SFDVKD.

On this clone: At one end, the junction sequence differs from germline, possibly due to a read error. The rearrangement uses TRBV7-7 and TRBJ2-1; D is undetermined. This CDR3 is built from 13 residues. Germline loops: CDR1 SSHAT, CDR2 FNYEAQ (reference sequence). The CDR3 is CASSLEEYNEQFF. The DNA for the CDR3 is TGTGCTAGCAGCTTAGAGGAGTACAATGAGCAGTTCTTC. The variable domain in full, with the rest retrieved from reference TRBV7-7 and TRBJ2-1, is GAGVSQSPRYKVTKRGQDVTLRCDPISSHATLYWYQQALGQGPEFLTYFNYEAQPDKSGLPSDRFSAERPEGSISTLTIQRTEQRDSAMYRCASSLEEYNEQFFGPGTRLTVL.

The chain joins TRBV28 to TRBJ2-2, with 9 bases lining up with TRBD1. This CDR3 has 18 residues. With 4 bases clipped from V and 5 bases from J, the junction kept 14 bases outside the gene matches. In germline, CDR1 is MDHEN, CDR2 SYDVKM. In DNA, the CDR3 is TGTGCCAGCAGTTCACCTTCACAGGGGGCTGGGGTAACCGGGGAGCTGTTTTTT. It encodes CASSSPSQGAGVTGELFF.

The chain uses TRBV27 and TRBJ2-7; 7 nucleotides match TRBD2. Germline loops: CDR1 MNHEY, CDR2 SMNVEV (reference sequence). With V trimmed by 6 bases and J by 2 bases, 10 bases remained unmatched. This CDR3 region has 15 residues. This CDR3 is CASRQQRDSPYEQYF. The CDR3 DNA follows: TGTGCCAGCAGACAACAGCGGGATAGTCCCTACGAGCAGTACTTC.

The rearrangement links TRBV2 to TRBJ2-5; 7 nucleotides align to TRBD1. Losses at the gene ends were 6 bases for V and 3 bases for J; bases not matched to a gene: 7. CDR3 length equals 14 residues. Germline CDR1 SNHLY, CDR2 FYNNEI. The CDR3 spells CASRGETGKETQYF. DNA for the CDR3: TGTGCCAGCAGGGGGGAGACAGGGAAAGAGACCCAGTACTTC. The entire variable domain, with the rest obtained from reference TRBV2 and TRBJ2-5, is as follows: EPEVTQTPSHQVTQMGQEVILRCVPISNHLYFYWYRQILGQKVEFLVSFYNNEISEKSEIFDDQFSVERPDGSNFTLKIRSTKLEDSAMYFCASRGETGKETQYFGPGTRLLVL.

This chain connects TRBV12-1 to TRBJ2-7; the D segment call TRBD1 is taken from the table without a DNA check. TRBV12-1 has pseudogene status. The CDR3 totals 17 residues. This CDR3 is CASSLGERDSLPYEQYF. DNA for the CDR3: TGTGCCAGCAGCTTGGGGGAGAGGGACAGTCTACCCTACGAGCAGTACTTC.

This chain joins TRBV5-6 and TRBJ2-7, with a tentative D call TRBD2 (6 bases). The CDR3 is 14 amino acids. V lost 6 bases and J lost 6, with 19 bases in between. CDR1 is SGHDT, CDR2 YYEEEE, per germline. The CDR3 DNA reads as TGTGCCAGCACCCTTGGCGGGGCGGGCCTCGAGCAGTACTTC. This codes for CASTLGGAGLEQYF.

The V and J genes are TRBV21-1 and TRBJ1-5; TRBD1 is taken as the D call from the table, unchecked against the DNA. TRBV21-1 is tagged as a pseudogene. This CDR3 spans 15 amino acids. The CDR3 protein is CASSKYWHSNQPQHF. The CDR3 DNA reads TGTGCCAGCAGCAAATATTGGCATTCCAATCAGCCCCAGCATTTT.

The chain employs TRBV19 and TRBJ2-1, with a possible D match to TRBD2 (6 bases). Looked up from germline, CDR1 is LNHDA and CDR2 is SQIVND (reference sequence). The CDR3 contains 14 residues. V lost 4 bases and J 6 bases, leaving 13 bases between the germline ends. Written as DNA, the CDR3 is TGTGCCAGTAGTAGGGAGAGGAGGGCCAATGAGCAGTTCTTC. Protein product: CASSRERRANEQFF.

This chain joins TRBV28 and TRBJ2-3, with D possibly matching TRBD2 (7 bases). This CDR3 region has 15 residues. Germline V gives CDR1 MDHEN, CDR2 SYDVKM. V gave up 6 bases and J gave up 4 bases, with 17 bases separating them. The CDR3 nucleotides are TGTGCCAGCAGGATGGAGAGGGGGGGGGCAGATACGCAGTATTTT. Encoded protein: CASRMERGGADTQYF.

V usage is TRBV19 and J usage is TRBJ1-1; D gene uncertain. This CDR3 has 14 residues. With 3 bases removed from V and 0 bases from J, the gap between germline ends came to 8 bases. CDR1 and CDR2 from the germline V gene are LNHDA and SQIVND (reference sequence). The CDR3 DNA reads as TGTGCCAGTAGTATGGAGGGAATGAACACTGAAGCTTTCTTT. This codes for CASSMEGMNTEAFF.

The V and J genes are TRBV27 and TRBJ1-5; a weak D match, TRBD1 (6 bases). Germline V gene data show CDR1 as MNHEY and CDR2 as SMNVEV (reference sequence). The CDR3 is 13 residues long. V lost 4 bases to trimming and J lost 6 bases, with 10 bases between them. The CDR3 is CASSSGGGQPQHF. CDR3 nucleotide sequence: TGTGCCAGCAGTTCGGGGGGCGGTCAGCCCCAGCATTTT.

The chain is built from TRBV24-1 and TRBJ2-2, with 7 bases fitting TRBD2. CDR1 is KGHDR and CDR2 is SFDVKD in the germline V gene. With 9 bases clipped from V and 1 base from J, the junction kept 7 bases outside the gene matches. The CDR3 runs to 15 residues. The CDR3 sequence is CATQRASGNTGELFF. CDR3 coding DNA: TGTGCCACCCAGCGAGCTAGCGGGAACACCGGGGAGCTGTTTTTT.

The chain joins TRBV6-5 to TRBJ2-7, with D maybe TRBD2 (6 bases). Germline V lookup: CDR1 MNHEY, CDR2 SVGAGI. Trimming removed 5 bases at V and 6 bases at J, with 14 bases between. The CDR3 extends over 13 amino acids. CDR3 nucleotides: TGTGCCAGCAGTCCCGGGCTAGCGACCGAGCAGTACTTC. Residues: CASSPGLATEQYF.

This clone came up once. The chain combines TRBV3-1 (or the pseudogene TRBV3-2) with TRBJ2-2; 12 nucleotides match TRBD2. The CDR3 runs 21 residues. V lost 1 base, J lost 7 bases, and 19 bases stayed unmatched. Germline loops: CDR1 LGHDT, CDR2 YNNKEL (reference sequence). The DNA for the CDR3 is TGTGCCAGCAGCCAAGCCGAAGGAGGTATGAGACTAGCGGGAGAAGGCGGGGAGCTGTTTTTT. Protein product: CASSQAEGGMRLAGEGGELFF.